The sequence of this T cell receptor (beta chain) was determined in a study of persistence of HIV-infected CD4 T cells. General study findings and limits: Degenerate expanded CDR3beta sequences were enriched among CMV- and Gag-responding cells. Within sorted populations, more oligoclonal TCRs accompanied more oligoclonal proviruses.

The immunoSEQ assay was version 4, run in survey mode. Some clones are missing from TCRdb's copy, which holds only in-frame ones; the method was immunoSEQ multiplex PCR. The sample has tens of thousands of clones; roughly 90% are singletons. Germline V CDR1 and CDR2: SGHKS, YYEKEE (reference sequence). J lost 2 bases, V lost 4 bases, and 5 bases had no gene match. The CDR3 is 14 residues long. Cells were stimulated nonspecifically with anti-CD3/anti-CD28 magnetic beads. CD4+ T cells upregulating both CD40 ligand and CD69 were sorted as responding cells. Stimulated PBMCs had first been depleted of CD8+ T cells. Details on this clone: Its antigen is undetermined.

J is TRBJ1-1 and V is TRBV5-5; 7 nucleotides align to TRBD1. The sample in question was CD4+ T cells sorted from PBMCs after 18-hour stimulation, obtained from a patient who received antiretroviral therapy. This clonotype was obtained from an adult man with HIV who was CMV-seropositive. As DNA, the CDR3 is TGTGCCAGCAGCAGACAGGGAGTCAACACTGAAGCTTTCTTT. Protein: CASSRQGVNTEAFF.